A single sample gave rise to the 9 T cell receptor beta chains below, sequenced in a study of blood T cell repertoires in COVID-19. The method was immunoSEQ multiplex PCR; TCRdb's version includes in-frame clones alone and lacks a portion of them. The data contain about 280,000 clones, almost 85% of them singletons. Material for sequencing was peripheral blood. These receptor sequences come from a man aged 50 or older with active or convalescent COVID-19.

The chain links TRBV6-5 to TRBJ2-7, with D unclear. The ends were cut back, 5 bases at V and 2 bases at J, with 13 bases in the middle. The CDR3 has 14 residues. The germline CDR1 and CDR2 sequences are MNHEY and SVGAGI. CDR3: CASSPGMAAYEQYF. The CDR3 bases are TGTGCCAGCAGTCCAGGAATGGCCGCCTACGAGCAGTACTTC.

The chain joins TRBV5-5 to TRBJ2-7, with 9 bases that match TRBD2. Germline lookup yields CDR1 SGHKS and CDR2 YYEKEE (reference sequence). This CDR3 region has 15 residues. The trim removed 4 bases at V and 3 bases at J, leaving 8 bases unmatched. The CDR3 spells CASSLLGTSLYEQYF. The CDR3, as DNA: TGTGCCAGCAGCCTCCTAGGGACTAGCCTCTACGAGCAGTACTTC.

This clone was counted only a few times. J is TRBJ2-7 and V is TRBV19; 8 positions agree with TRBD2. The CDR3 runs to 14 residues. The junction had 4 bases not matched to a gene; V was cut back by 4 bases and J by 2 bases. CDR1 LNHDA and CDR2 SQIVND come from the germline V gene (reference sequence). The CDR3, as DNA: TGTGCCAGTAGTAGGCTAGCGGGTGCCTACGAGCAGTACTTC. Translated: CASSRLAGAYEQYF.

Turning to this clone: This may arise from a read error, as a much more abundant clone is one base away. The same CDR3 also results from other DNA sequences found in this sample. The chain joins TRBV12-3 or TRBV12-4 to TRBJ1-2; D is uncertain. The CDR3 is made up of 13 amino acids. Trimming shortened V by 1 base and J by 2 bases, and 5 bases separated the two germline ends. The CDR3 protein is CASSLGQNYGYTF. CDR3 nucleotides: TGTGCCAGCAGTTTAGGTCAGAACTATGGCTACACCTTC.

J is TRBJ1-1 and V is TRBV6-5; 8 bases line up with TRBD1. The CDR3 is 13 amino acids. Germline V gives CDR1 MNHEY, CDR2 SVGAGI. V lost 6 bases, J lost 5 bases, and 5 bases stayed unmatched. This CDR3 reads CASRQQGGTEAFF. The CDR3 nucleotides are TGTGCCAGCAGGCAACAGGGGGGGACTGAAGCTTTCTTT.

CDR3 sequence (DNA): TGTGCCAGCAGCCACGGGGGATCCCAATCTGAAGCTTTCTTT. It is translated as CASSHGGSQSEAFF. The chain has TRBV6-1 and TRBJ1-1; perhaps TRBD1 as D (5 bases). Germline V lookup: CDR1 MNHNS, CDR2 SASEGT. This CDR3 has 14 residues. Between the trimmed V and J ends, which lost 6 bases and 6 bases, there was a span of 17 bases.

CDR3 nucleotide sequence: TGTGCCAGCAGCCGGACAGGGGGTGAAAAACTGTTTTTT. As protein: CASSRTGGEKLFF. This sequence joins TRBV27 and TRBJ1-4, with 10 bases identical to TRBD1. The germline V gene has CDR1 MNHEY and CDR2 SMNVEV (reference sequence). The V segment lost 6 bases and the J segment 7 bases; nucleotides outside the gene matches: 2. CDR3 length equals 13 residues.

The J gene is TRBJ1-3, the V gene TRBV24-1, with a possible D match to TRBD1 (5 bases). Germline V gene lookup returns CDR1 KGHDR and CDR2 SFDVKD. The CDR3 has 17 amino acids. Deletions cut 2 bases from V and 5 bases from J, with 18 bases between. CDR3 residues: CATSDCHPPADRNTIYF. The CDR3 DNA reads as TGTGCCACCAGTGATTGTCATCCCCCCGCGGACAGAAACACCATATATTTT.

The chain carries TRBV7-6 and TRBJ2-7; TRBD1 might be the D (5 bases). CDR3 length: 14 amino acids. Trimming removed 5 bases from V and 0 bases from J, with 11 bases in between. Looked up from germline, CDR1 is SGHVS and CDR2 is FNYEAQ. CDR3 residues: CASSVGPSSYEQYF. In DNA, the CDR3 is TGTGCCAGCAGCGTGGGGCCTAGCTCCTACGAGCAGTACTTC.